This TCR beta chain was identified in a study of CD8+ T cells in alopecia areata. Study information: It was oral tofacitinib, at 5 to 10 mg twice daily, that treated patients received. After 6 to 18 months of tofacitinib, follow-up continued 6 months off drug.

V was trimmed by 4 bases and J by 5 bases, leaving 19 bases between them. This CDR3 has 16 residues. Germline CDR1 reads SGHDT; CDR2 reads YYEEEE. Treatment meaning: oral pan-JAK inhibitor, 5-10 mg twice daily. Collected material from alopecia areata patients comprised lesional scalp punch biopsies and peripheral blood. Study observations and caveats: Affected lesional scalp, above all in alopecia totalis/universalis, was more clonal than normal scalp.

This clone has only a few counts. Antigen specificity is unknown. After isolation, RNA underwent reverse transcription to generate cDNA as the sequencing template. Some clones are missing from TCRdb's copy, which holds only in-frame ones; the method was immunoSEQ multiplex PCR. Here the sample spans roughly 100,000 clones, roughly 56% being singletons. The source material was CD8+ T cells sorted from blood, sampled at approximately week 60, from a patient treated with tofacitinib. This TCR was sampled from a human donor with alopecia areata. V and J are TRBV5-6 and TRBJ2-1, with a possible D match to TRBD1 (5 bases). For the CDR3, the DNA is TGTGCCAGCAGCGCAATAACAGGTTTTGTGAACAATGAGCAGTTCTTC. This codes for CASSAITGFVNNEQFF. The full variable domain, rest sourced from reference TRBV5-6 and TRBJ2-1, is DAGVTQSPTHLIKTRGQQVTLRCSPKSGHDTVSWYQQALGQGPQFIFQYYEEEERQRGNFPDRFSGHQFPNYSSELNVNALLLGDSALYLCASSAITGFVNNEQFFGPGTRLTVL.